Sequencing of this T cell receptor beta chain was carried out in a study of regulatory T cells in long-lasting Graves disease. The CDR3 has 14 amino acids. Germline V gene sequence: CDR1 MNHNS, CDR2 SASEGT. Trimming cost V 6 bases and J 8 bases, with 16 bases left between them. Described time point: persistent/refractory GD, antithyroid drugs over 5 years with positive TRAb. The authors made the TCR library using RNA they extracted from PBMCs. Graves' disease was diagnosed by American Thyroid Association guidelines. Patients came from an endocrinology department in Xi'an, China. Building the TCR beta libraries relied on iRepertoire HTBI primers, and CDR3 regions underwent Arm-PCR. From the multiplex PCR reads, TCRdb called clonotypes with MiXCR, one entry per CDR3 protein. The sample has 300,000 to 350,000 distinct CDR3 sequences, roughly a fifth seen once. Study findings and constraints: The study found TRBV28, TRBJ1-2 and TRBJ2-5 favored in persistent disease.

This clonotype is deemed medium-sized (0.01 to 0.1%). Its cognate antigen is unknown. The chain links TRBV6-1 to TRBJ1-4; TRBD1 is a possible D gene (5 bases). This specimen was peripheral blood mononuclear cells (PBMCs), taken when the disease was refractory, from a patient treated with antithyroid drugs. The sequence came from a female donor with Graves disease. This chain's CDR3 is CASSHTGGGEKLFF. CDR3 sequence (DNA): TGTGCCAGCAGCCACACAGGAGGAGGGGAAAAACTGTTTTTT.